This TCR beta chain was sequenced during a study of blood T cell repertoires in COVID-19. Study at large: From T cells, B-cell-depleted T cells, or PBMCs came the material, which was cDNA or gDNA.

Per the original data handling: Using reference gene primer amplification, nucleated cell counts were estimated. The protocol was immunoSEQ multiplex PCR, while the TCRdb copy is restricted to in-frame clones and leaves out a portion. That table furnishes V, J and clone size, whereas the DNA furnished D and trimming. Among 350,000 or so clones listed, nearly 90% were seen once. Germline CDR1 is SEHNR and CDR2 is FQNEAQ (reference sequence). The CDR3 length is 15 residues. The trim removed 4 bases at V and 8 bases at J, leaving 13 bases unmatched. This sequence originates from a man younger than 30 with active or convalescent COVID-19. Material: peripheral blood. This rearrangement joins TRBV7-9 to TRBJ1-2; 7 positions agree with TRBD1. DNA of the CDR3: TGTGCCAGCAGCTCTCGGGACAGTGACAGTAGGGGCTACACCTTC. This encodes CASSSRDSDSRGYTF.